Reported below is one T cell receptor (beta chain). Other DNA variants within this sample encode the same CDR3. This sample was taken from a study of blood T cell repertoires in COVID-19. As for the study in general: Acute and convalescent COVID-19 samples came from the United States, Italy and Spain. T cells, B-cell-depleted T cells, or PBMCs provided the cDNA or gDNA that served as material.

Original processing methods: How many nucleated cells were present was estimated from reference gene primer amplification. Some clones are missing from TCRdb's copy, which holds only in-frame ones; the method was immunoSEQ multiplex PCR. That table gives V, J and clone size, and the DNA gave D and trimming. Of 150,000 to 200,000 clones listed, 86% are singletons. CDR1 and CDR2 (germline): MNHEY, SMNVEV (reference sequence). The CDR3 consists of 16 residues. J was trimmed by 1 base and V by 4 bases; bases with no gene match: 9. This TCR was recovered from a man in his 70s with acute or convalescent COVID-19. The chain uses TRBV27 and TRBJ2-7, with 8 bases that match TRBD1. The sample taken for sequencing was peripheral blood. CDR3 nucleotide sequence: TGTGCCAGCAGTTCCCTGCAGGGGGCTGAATCCTACGAGCAGTACTTC. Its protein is CASSSLQGAESYEQYF.